The 20 T cell receptor beta chains reported below all come from one sample, sequenced in a study of T cell responses to AZD1222 COVID-19 vaccine. This table comes from immunoSEQ multiplex PCR, and its TCRdb copy is limited to in-frame clones, with some not included. The repertoire holds 150,000 to 200,000 clones, with 85% to 95% as singletons. The specimen was peripheral blood, collected on day 0 of AZD1222 vaccination. The source of these receptors is an adult in good health.

This sequence joins TRBV6-4 and TRBJ1-1; D ambiguous. CDR1 is MRHNA, CDR2 SNTAGT, per germline. Trimming shortened V by 2 bases and J by 4 bases, and 11 bases separated the two germline ends. This CDR3 comprises 14 residues. The CDR3 nucleotides read TGTGCCAGCAGTGACGGACCGGAGGGCACTGAAGCTTTCTTT. Encoded protein: CASSDGPEGTEAFF.

The J gene is TRBJ1-1, the V gene TRBV4-1, with D possibly TRBD1 on 5 matching bases. In germline, CDR1 is MGHRA, CDR2 YSYEKL. The length of the CDR3 is 13 residues. V shed 7 bases and J shed 0 bases, with 9 bases lying between them. CDR3 sequence: CASKDTMNTEAFF. The DNA of the CDR3 is TGCGCCAGCAAGGACACGATGAACACTGAAGCTTTCTTT.

V gene TRBV28 combines with J gene TRBJ2-7; tentative D call: TRBD2 (5 bases). This CDR3 is built from 11 residues. Germline V gene data show CDR1 as MDHEN and CDR2 as SYDVKM. The germline V and J ends were trimmed by 10 bases and 4 bases, with 11 bases remaining between them. The CDR3 nucleotides read TGTGCCACGGACTCAGCGTACGAGCAGTACTTC. It encodes CATDSAYEQYF. Looking up the rest from reference TRBV28 and TRBJ2-7 gives the full variable domain: DVKVTQSSRYLVKRTGEKVFLECVQDMDHENMFWYRQDPGLGLRLIYFSYDVKMKEKGDIPEGYSVSREKKERFSLILESASTNQTSMYLCATDSAYEQYFGPGTRLTVT.

The chain's CDR3 is CASSPLQLRGSPLHF. In DNA form, the CDR3 reads TGTGCCAGCTCACCGCTACAGCTACGGGGTTCACCCCTCCACTTT. The chain uses TRBV18 and TRBJ1-6; no clear D gene. Germline CDR1 is KGHSH and CDR2 is LQKENI. V was pared by 3 bases and J by 9 bases, with 15 bases between. This CDR3 spans 15 amino acids.

V and J are TRBV7-3 and TRBJ2-1, with TRBD2 identical over 9 bases. There are 16 residues in the CDR3. The germline CDR1 and CDR2 sequences are SGHTA and FQGTGA. J lost 5 bases, V lost 3 bases, and 8 bases had no gene match. CDR3 sequence reads: CASSLGSGSKDNEQFF. The CDR3 bases are TGTGCCAGCAGCTTGGGTAGCGGGAGTAAGGACAATGAGCAGTTCTTC.

The rearrangement links TRBV2 to TRBJ2-7; D ambiguous. This CDR3 spans 13 amino acids. V was shortened by 7 bases and J by 1 base, with 11 bases between the two germline ends. Germline CDR1 and CDR2: SNHLY and FYNNEI. The CDR3 here is CASTGWGSYEQYF. CDR3 nucleotides: TGTGCCAGCACAGGCTGGGGATCCTACGAGCAGTACTTC.

The chain recombines TRBV3-1 (or the pseudogene TRBV3-2) with TRBJ2-3; 9 bases match TRBD2. After removal of 1 base from V and 3 bases from J, the junction contained 5 bases not matched to a gene. Germline loops: CDR1 LGHDT, CDR2 YNNKEL (reference sequence). There are 16 residues in the CDR3. CDR3 DNA sequence: TGTGCCAGCAGCCAAGGCGGGGGGGCCGTGACAGATACGCAGTATTTT. Translated: CASSQGGGAVTDTQYF.

This clone has only one observation. This chain connects TRBV24-1 to TRBJ1-5; D gene ambiguous. The CDR3 totals 14 residues. Germline CDR1 is KGHDR and CDR2 is SFDVKD. V gave up 2 bases and J gave up 4 bases, with 8 bases separating them. The CDR3 DNA sequence: TGTGCCACCAGTGATTGGCACGCGAATCAGCCCCAGCATTTT. Protein sequence: CATSDWHANQPQHF.

The genes are TRBV5-1 and TRBJ1-1; TRBD1 agrees at 9 bases. Looked up from germline, CDR1 is SGHRS and CDR2 is YFSETQ. V was clipped by 0 bases and J by 1 base; unmatched bases: 4. There are 16 residues in the CDR3. The DNA of the CDR3 is TGCGCCAGCAGCTTGGAAGGACAGGGGAGGAACACTGAAGCTTTCTTT. Protein product: CASSLEGQGRNTEAFF.

To note about this clone: The germline gene is not matched at one end of the junction; a read error may be the cause. The V gene is TRBV10-3, the J gene TRBJ1-3, with D hard to call. Germline CDR1 reads ENHRY; CDR2 reads SYGVKD. This CDR3 is built from 14 residues. CDR3 loop: CAITEVSSGNTIYF. The CDR3 nucleotides read TGTGCCATCACTGAGGTTTCCTCTGGAAACACCATATATTTT.

The chain combines TRBV12-3 or TRBV12-4 with TRBJ1-1, with TRBD1 as a possible D gene (5 bases). Trimming stripped 3 bases from V and 6 bases from J, with 8 bases between. This CDR3 region has 12 residues. The CDR3 sequence is CASSFGGAEAFF. CDR3 in DNA: TGTGCCAGCAGTTTCGGGGGAGCTGAAGCTTTCTTT.

This clone was recorded once. V is TRBV30 and J is TRBJ1-6; D possibly corresponds to TRBD1 (5 bases). Germline V gene data show CDR1 as GTSNPN and CDR2 as SVGIG (reference sequence). The CDR3 spans 13 residues. V was pared by 5 bases and J by 7 bases, with 12 bases between. The CDR3 DNA is TGTGCCTGGGCTGGGAAGGGGAATTCACCCCTCCACTTT. Translating it yields CAWAGKGNSPLHF.

This clone was seen only once. J is TRBJ2-1 and V is TRBV29-1; D uncertain. This CDR3 region has 12 residues. Germline loops: CDR1 SQVTM, CDR2 ANQGSEA. The V gene lost 1 base and the J gene lost 10 bases, with 11 bases spanning the gap. The CDR3 nucleotides are TGCAGCGTTGAAGGGTCAGGCGGCGAGCAGTTCTTC. Translating gives CSVEGSGGEQFF.

About this clone: At one end, the junction sequence differs from germline, possibly due to a read error. V and J are TRBV7-7 and TRBJ1-1; D is unclear. The CDR3 extends over 16 amino acids. Germline V gene data show CDR1 as SSHAT and CDR2 as FNYEAQ (reference sequence). The CDR3 coding sequence is TGTGCTAGCAGCTCACTGGTTGACGGAATGAACACTGAAGCTTTCTTT. Encoded protein: CASSSLVDGMNTEAFF. The full variable domain, in which reference TRBV7-7 and TRBJ1-1 provide the parts outside the CDR3, is GAGVSQSPRYKVTKRGQDVTLRCDPISSHATLYWYQQALGQGPEFLTYFNYEAQPDKSGLPSDRFSAERPEGSISTLTIQRTEQRDSAMYRCASSSLVDGMNTEAFFGQGTRLTVV.

The rearrangement joins TRBV4-2 to TRBJ2-7; perhaps TRBD2 as D (6 bases). The germline V gene has CDR1 LGHNA and CDR2 YNFKEQ. V was cut by 4 bases and J by 4 bases, with 11 bases left in between. The CDR3 spans 13 residues. This CDR3 reads CASSPGEDYEQYF. The CDR3 nucleotides are TGTGCCAGCAGCCCGGGAGAGGATTACGAGCAGTACTTC.

The CDR3 region is CASSPSRPQGAGGYTF. The CDR3 DNA reads TGTGCCAGCAGCCCAAGTCGACCCCAGGGGGCGGGTGGCTACACCTTC. The J gene is TRBJ1-2, the V gene TRBV7-6; 8 bases line up with TRBD1. The trim removed 5 bases at V and 7 bases at J, leaving 15 bases unmatched. This CDR3 contains 16 residues. Germline lookup yields CDR1 SGHVS and CDR2 FNYEAQ.

This rearrangement joins TRBV30 to TRBJ1-4; no clear D. Germline V gene data show CDR1 as GTSNPN and CDR2 as SVGIG (reference sequence). V lost 2 bases, J lost 5 bases, and 12 bases lay in between. The length of the CDR3 is 14 residues. The CDR3 region is CAWSPGVGNEKLFF. In DNA form, the CDR3 reads TGTGCCTGGAGTCCCGGTGTGGGGAATGAAAAACTGTTTTTT.

The chain joins TRBV28 to TRBJ1-4; 8 nucleotides match TRBD1. CDR3 length equals 14 residues. Germline V gene data show CDR1 as MDHEN and CDR2 as SYDVKM. V shed 5 bases and J 7 bases; nucleotides not matched to a gene: 6. The CDR3 reads CASSQQGGSEKLFF. CDR3 sequence (DNA): TGTGCCAGCAGTCAACAGGGGGGAAGTGAAAAACTGTTTTTT.

This chain joins TRBV5-1 and TRBJ1-2; no clear D. The germline CDR1 and CDR2 sequences are SGHRS and YFSETQ. The length of the CDR3 is 15 residues. V was shortened by 0 bases and J by 1 base, with 10 bases between the two germline ends. The DNA for the CDR3 is TGCGCCAGCAGCTTGGAAGGGCACCATAACTATGGCTACACCTTC. This gives the protein CASSLEGHHNYGYTF.

This clone was seen only once. The CDR3 bases are TGTGCCAGCAGCTTAGCTTCTACGAACACCGGGGAGCTGTTTTTT. This encodes CASSLASTNTGELFF. The V call is TRBV7-2, the J call TRBJ2-2; no clear D gene. V lost 0 bases to trimming and J lost 0 bases, with 5 bases between them. Germline V gene data show CDR1 as SGHTA and CDR2 as FQGNSA. The CDR3 spans 15 residues.